The clone carrying this TCR beta chain was observed many times. From unsorted bulk tissue weighing roughly 17-34 mg, DNA and RNA were co-extracted. No treatment had been given to the patients, who were chronically infected with HBV. This sample was taken from a study of tumor-infiltrating lymphocytes in primary liver carcinoma. Study background: Patients of both sexes were 30 to 69 years old.

Starting from roughly 540 ng of total RNA, TCR beta cDNA was produced with a primer in the constant region. Three rounds of nested multiplex PCR with slightly modified ARM-PCR produced TCR beta libraries. It was with TRBV1-TRBV30 forward primers and a C-beta reverse primer that the first two PCR rounds were run, at about 10 cycles each. MiXCR, applied by TCRdb to the multiplex PCR reads, yields one record per CDR3 protein. The sample lists 80,000 or so distinct CDR3 sequences; roughly 72% were seen once. Trimming took 5 bases from V and 8 from J; bases not matched to a gene: 8. Germline V lookup: CDR1 MNHEY, CDR2 SVGAGI. This CDR3 has 13 residues.

The sequencing sample was made of tumor-adjacent normal liver tissue. The V call is TRBV6-5, the J call TRBJ1-2, with 7 bases fitting TRBD1. This clonotype was obtained from a man aged 40-49 years with primary liver carcinoma and hepatitis B virus infection. The CDR3 sequence: CASSPRQGFGYTF. For the CDR3, the DNA is TGTGCCAGCAGTCCGAGACAGGGTTTCGGCTACACCTTC.